Listed here is a single TCR beta chain. The antigen remains unidentified. The record originates from a study of OX40 agonist ivuxolimab in advanced cancers. Notes on the study in general: The 0.1-3.0 mg/kg partial responders had among the lowest clonal expansion.

Only in-frame clones appear in the TCRdb table, and some are missing; sequencing was by immunoSEQ multiplex PCR. The table shows approximately 8,000 clones, with about 67% occurring only once. CDR3 length equals 14 residues. V lost 4 bases to trimming and J lost 6 bases, with 14 bases between them. Germline V gene lookup returns CDR1 PRHDT and CDR2 FYEKMQ (reference sequence). This sample comprised CD4+ or CD8+ T cells sorted from blood, obtained in a trial of the OX40 agonist ivuxolimab. The receptor's source is an adult with an advanced solid tumor such as melanoma, head and neck, liver or kidney cancer. The J gene is TRBJ2-3, the V gene TRBV13; tentative D call: TRBD2 (5 bases). CDR3 bases: TGTGCCAGCAGCTATCCCCCGGGGATGGATACGCAGTATTTT. It specifies CASSYPPGMDTQYF.